This T cell receptor beta chain was observed in a study of T-cell reconstitution after alpha-beta-depleted transplantation in children. Germline CDR1 is SGHKS and CDR2 is YYEKEE (reference sequence). Trimming pared 0 bases from V and 7 bases from J, leaving 10 bases between. This CDR3 contains 14 residues. At least ten counts were recorded for this clonotype. Unique molecular identifiers were used in preparing the TCRbeta library. TCRdb reprocessed the PCR reads with MiXCR, giving one entry per CDR3 protein. The sample contains about 400,000 distinct CDR3 sequences, about 20% of which appear only once.

The TCR originated in a human donor who donated a stem cell graft to a child with acute myeloid leukemia. Source: PBMCs from the stem cell graft donor, taken from the stem cell graft. The chain employs TRBV5-5 and TRBJ2-2, with a weak D call TRBD1 (6 bases). CDR3 protein: CASSLEGGDGELFF. CDR3 in DNA: TGTGCCAGCAGCTTGGAAGGGGGTGACGGGGAGCTGTTTTTT.